Sequencing of this T cell receptor beta chain was carried out in a study of monozygotic twins with inflammatory bowel disease (dated by TCRdb to the late 2010s). A note on the overall study: The complete study included around 30 monozygotic twin pairs: 19 IBD-discordant Danish pairs and nine German pairs, of which four were IBD-concordant and five were IBD-discordant. Disease-associated traits were sought mainly through comparisons between IBD patients and their genetically identical healthy co-twins within discordant pairs. Each individual had, on average, about 151 000 unique TCRalpha sequences and 181 000 unique TCRbeta sequences available for analysis.

The study at large found these results: No single strong signal or clonotype linked to IBD turned up in the results, so the idea that one exists was not supported. Compared with healthy twins, IBD patients shared fewer clonotypes with other individuals, and the difference was most pronounced in patients with signs of disease activity. Background noise and inter-individual variability may have been introduced into the repertoires by the differing immunosuppressive treatments among patients. IBD patients had lower TCRbeta repertoire diversity, measured by the inverse Simpson index, than their healthy co-twins. The analysis was unable to tell apart different T cell subtypes. Concordant and discordant twins showed no difference in repertoire similarity, possibly because of limited statistical power.

From each donor, an approximately 2.6 ml peripheral blood sample was collected into PAXgene tubes and kept at -80 degrees C. Without any T cell sorting, total RNA was extracted from whole blood using the PAXgene blood miRNA kit on an automated QIAcube. Peripheral blood from monozygotic twin pairs, either concordant or discordant for inflammatory bowel disease, underwent deep TCRalpha and TCRbeta repertoire profiling that used unique molecular barcoding. For every twin pair, smoking habits were documented, and each individual was categorised as a current, former or never smoker. About this clonotype itself: Its antigen is still unknown.

For CDR1 and CDR2, the germline V gene lists SGHRS and YFSETQ. The CDR3 covers 14 residues, taking in both the cysteine and the phenylalanine. No DNA has been recorded. Library prep was done by 5' RACE. Preparation of each TCR library used approximately 3,700 ng of total RNA. For each sample, cDNA synthesis with SMARTScribe reverse transcriptase was split into eight separate reactions. During cDNA synthesis, template switching was used to introduce unique molecular identifiers that contained a 6-nucleotide sample barcode. Amplification of TCRalpha and TCRbeta cDNA involved two nested PCRs of around 15 and 9 cycles, and each PCR was followed by bead purification. Before amplification, the cDNA was both treated with uracil DNA-glycosylase and purified with the QIAquick PCR purification kit. The second PCR was the step at which Illumina TruSeq-compatible adapters and sample-specific barcodes were added. TapeStation and Qubit were used to check library quality and concentration, and 4 to 6 ng of each library was pooled. Sequencing of the pooled libraries was done on an Illumina HiSeq2500 single-index Rapid Run using custom sequencing primers and 2 x 100 bp reads. From the authors' description of their analysis: MiGEC version 1.2.6 was used for UMI-based consensus assembly to correct PCR and sequencing errors. V(D)J alignment, clonotype assembly and CDR3 extraction were performed with MiXCR version 2.1.1. Normalisation of gene usage, clonotype sharing and MAIT/NKT TCR abundance was achieved by analysing the top 1000, 10 000 and 20 000 clonotypes per sample. After downsampling to 27 000 UMIs, diversity was calculated as the inverse Simpson index using the vegan R package. Paired Mann-Whitney U tests were applied to discordant twin pairs, with Benjamini-Hochberg correction for multiple testing. The reads went through TCRdb reprocessing, and each CDR3 protein sequence gets one entry with no DNA. Clone size and V and J calls follow TCRdb, not the original study. In this sample's table one finds fewer than 550,000 distinct CDR3 sequences. The ten largest clonotypes hold roughly 2.2% of the sample.

This sequence was found in a human donor with ulcerative colitis or Crohn's disease, or a healthy co-twin of an affected twin (not recorded which). The sequence is built from TRBV5-1 and TRBJ1-2; there is no DNA to check the TCRdb D call of TRBD1. Sequencing was done on a sample of blood. This receptor carries the CDR3 CASSGGGADYGYTF.